The clone carrying this TCR beta chain was counted ten times or more. Its antigen is not known. The PCR used 60 Vbeta and 13 Jbeta primers. Clones were sequenced by immunoSEQ multiplex PCR, and TCRdb holds only the in-frame ones, with some missing. Among 150,000 to 200,000 clones listed, 9.5% were seen once. This CDR3 region has 14 residues. V shed 10 bases, J shed 1 base, and the junction held 8 bases outside the gene matches. Germline V gene sequence: CDR1 MNHNS, CDR2 SASEGT. This sample was included in a study of cytomegalovirus exposure and HLA in healthy donors. Study in general: Earlier, 110 million or so unique TCR beta sequences were recovered from approximately 180 million T cells by an analysis.

Whole-study results and caveats: Immune exposure information comprised only CMV serostatus.

This TCR derives from a woman aged 25-40 years in good health and CMV-seropositive. This chain joins TRBV6-1 and TRBJ2-7; TRBD1 matches at 9 bases. The sample comprised PBMCs. This chain's CDR3 is CATQRQGGSYEQYF. CDR3 DNA sequence: TGTGCCACGCAACGACAGGGGGGGTCCTACGAGCAGTACTTC.